Listed here are 23 T cell receptor beta chains from one sample, sequenced in a study of CD8 T cells in Susac syndrome. Random hexamers were used to reverse transcribe an amount of roughly 0.5 to 1 ug RNA. MiXCR, applied by TCRdb to the immunoSEQ multiplex PCR reads, yields one record per CDR3 protein. Of about 140,000 distinct CDR3 sequences listed, around 95% are singletons. Sequenced material: CD4+ T cells from PBMCs. Receptors originate from a human donor with Susac syndrome.

The V gene is TRBV29-1, the J gene TRBJ2-5; D is ambiguous. The CDR3 covers 11 residues. Germline CDR1 is SQVTM and CDR2 is ANQGSEA. Trimming left V 5 bases short and J 4 bases short, with 8 bases between. Here the CDR3 DNA reads TGCAGCGTTCGACCCGGAGAGACCCAGTACTTC. This encodes CSVRPGETQYF.

The CDR3 DNA sequence: TGCAGCGTTTACCTAGCGGGAGTCACAGATACGCAGTATTTT. This sequence encodes CSVYLAGVTDTQYF. This chain joins TRBV29-1 and TRBJ2-3; TRBD2 matches at 10 bases. The CDR3 length is 14 residues. CDR1 and CDR2 from the germline V gene are SQVTM and ANQGSEA. V dropped 5 bases and J dropped 2; count of bases not matched to a gene: 4.

The chain is built from TRBV18 and TRBJ2-3; D remains unclear. Germline V gives CDR1 KGHSH, CDR2 LQKENI. The CDR3 has 10 residues. V lost 6 bases, J lost 4 bases, and 2 bases lay in between. The CDR3: CASSSDTQYF. CDR3 in DNA: TGTGCCAGCTCGTCAGATACGCAGTATTTT. Full variable domain (missing parts from reference TRBV18 and TRBJ2-3): NAGVMQNPRHLVRRRGQEARLRCSPMKGHSHVYWYRQLPEEGLKFMVYLQKENIIDESGMPKERFSAEFPKEGPSILRIQQVVRGDSAAYFCASSSDTQYFGPGTRLTVL.

This clonotype has only one observation. The genes are TRBV15 and TRBJ1-2, with no clear D. V lost 1 base, J lost 8 bases, and 8 bases lay in between. The CDR3 consists of 12 residues. Germline V gene sequence: CDR1 LNHNV, CDR2 YYDKDF (reference sequence). The CDR3 here is CATSRGTGGYTF. The CDR3 DNA is TGTGCCACCAGCAGAGGAACGGGCGGCTACACCTTC.

The chain carries TRBV20-1 and TRBJ1-1, with unresolved D. V shed 2 bases and J shed 0 bases, with 7 bases lying between them. This CDR3 is built from 13 residues. Germline V lookup: CDR1 DFQATT, CDR2 SNEGSKA (reference sequence). CDR3 protein: CSARRAMNTEAFF. DNA for the CDR3: TGCAGTGCTAGACGGGCCATGAACACTGAAGCTTTCTTT.

The rearrangement links TRBV28 to TRBJ2-7; the match to TRBD1 covers 8 bases. CDR1 is MDHEN and CDR2 is SYDVKM in the germline V gene. Germline trimming cut 6 bases from V and 3 bases from J; bases unmatched to any gene: 10. The CDR3 runs 15 residues. This CDR3 is CASSQAGQGNYEQYF. For the CDR3, the DNA is TGTGCCAGCAGCCAGGCTGGACAGGGCAACTACGAGCAGTACTTC.

This chain links TRBV5-1 with TRBJ2-1; no firm D call. V lost 1 base and J lost 5, with 16 bases in between. CDR3 length: 16 amino acids. In germline, CDR1 is SGHRS, CDR2 YFSETQ. The DNA of the CDR3 is TGCGCCAGCAGCTTGTTGCTCGCGAATACTAACAATGAGCAGTTCTTC. Protein: CASSLLLANTNNEQFF.

The chain uses TRBV25-1 and TRBJ2-3; D unresolved. Germline assignment: CDR1 MGHDK and CDR2 SYGVNS. V dropped 6 bases and J dropped 5 bases, with 9 bases sitting between them. This CDR3 is 12 amino acids long. This CDR3 is CASRGYGDTQYF. The CDR3 DNA reads TGTGCCAGCAGGGGTTATGGAGATACGCAGTATTTT.

The V call is TRBV20-1, the J call TRBJ2-3; TRBD1 matches 8 bases. Germline V gene sequence: CDR1 DFQATT, CDR2 SNEGSKA (reference sequence). The CDR3 sequence is 13 residues long. V was pared by 6 bases and J by 1 base, with 3 bases of the junction left unmatched. CDR3: CSAHRGGTDTQYF. Written as DNA, the CDR3 is TGCAGTGCCCACAGGGGGGGCACAGATACGCAGTATTTT.

The V call is TRBV5-1, the J call TRBJ1-1; TRBD1 matches at 9 bases. V trimming: 4 bases; J trimming: 5 bases; junction bases outside the gene matches: 6. Germline assignment: CDR1 SGHRS and CDR2 YFSETQ. This CDR3 contains 14 residues. The CDR3 reads CASSGPGTGTEAFF. CDR3 DNA sequence: TGCGCCAGCAGCGGCCCCGGGACAGGGACTGAAGCTTTCTTT.

V gene TRBV28 combines with J gene TRBJ2-7; a weak D match, TRBD1 (6 bases). This CDR3 has 14 amino acids. The V and J ends lost 4 bases and 2 bases respectively, with 12 bases between them. Germline values: CDR1 MDHEN, CDR2 SYDVKM. The CDR3 DNA reads TGTGCCAGCAGTTCAAATGGACAGCCCTACGAGCAGTACTTC. Translated: CASSSNGQPYEQYF.

The chain carries TRBV3-1 and TRBJ1-2, with TRBD1 as a possible D gene (5 bases). Trimming cost V 0 bases and J 7 bases, with 9 bases left between them. The CDR3 runs 13 residues. Germline CDR1 LGHDT, CDR2 YNNKEL (reference sequence). The CDR3 here is CASSQDSTVGYTF. The DNA for the CDR3 is TGTGCCAGCAGCCAAGATTCGACAGTTGGCTACACCTTC.

The rearrangement joins TRBV5-1 to TRBJ1-5; weak D call: TRBD1 (6 bases). Trimming shortened V by 0 bases and J by 3 bases, and 10 bases separated the two germline ends. The CDR3 is 15 residues long. Germline V lookup: CDR1 SGHRS, CDR2 YFSETQ. The CDR3 nucleotides read TGCGCCAGCAGCTTGGGGGGGCAGACCAATCAGCCCCAGCATTTT. Its translation: CASSLGGQTNQPQHF.

The CDR3: CASSETGYEQYF. The CDR3 bases are TGTGCCAGCAGTGAAACGGGGTACGAGCAGTACTTC. The chain carries TRBV2 and TRBJ2-7; D perhaps matches TRBD2 (5 bases). The CDR3 sequence is 12 residues long. The germline gives CDR1 SNHLY, CDR2 FYNNEI. Trimming took 2 bases from V and 4 from J, leaving 6 bases between them.

In its sample, this clonotype was seen once. The rearrangement joins TRBV15 to TRBJ2-3, with 9 bases that match TRBD2. The CDR3 is made up of 16 amino acids. Germline trimming cut 0 bases from V and 6 bases from J; bases unmatched to any gene: 7. CDR1 and CDR2 (germline): LNHNV, YYDKDF (reference sequence). The CDR3 loop reads CATSRDLGAGGDTQYF. As DNA, the CDR3 is TGTGCCACCAGCAGAGACCTGGGAGCGGGAGGTGATACGCAGTATTTT.

V is TRBV6-5 and J is TRBJ2-3; D gene uncertain. The CDR3 has 13 residues. Trimming took off 7 bases at V and 0 bases at J, with 8 bases between the two ends. Germline V gene lookup returns CDR1 MNHEY and CDR2 SVGAGI. CDR3 loop: CASTAISTDTQYF. DNA for the CDR3: TGTGCCAGCACCGCAATAAGCACAGATACGCAGTATTTT.

The rearrangement uses TRBV20-1 and TRBJ1-1, with D uncertain. Germline lookup yields CDR1 DFQATT and CDR2 SNEGSKA (reference sequence). The CDR3 runs to 12 residues. Trimming shortened V by 3 bases and J by 6 bases, and 11 bases separated the two germline ends. The DNA for the CDR3 is TGCAGTGCTAGTCCTGGGATGGCTGAAGCTTTCTTT. It translates to CSASPGMAEAFF.

CDR3 residues: CASSRTGTQDTQYF. CDR3 nucleotides: TGTGCCAGCAGTCGAACCGGGACCCAAGATACGCAGTATTTT. V usage is TRBV28 and J usage is TRBJ2-3; D possibly matches TRBD1 or TRBD2 (5 bases each). The CDR3 extends over 14 amino acids. Germline CDR1 is MDHEN and CDR2 is SYDVKM. V shed 5 bases and J shed 5 bases, with 14 bases lying between them. Combining the CDR3 with reference TRBV28 and TRBJ2-3 gives the whole variable domain DVKVTQSSRYLVKRTGEKVFLECVQDMDHENMFWYRQDPGLGLRLIYFSYDVKMKEKGDIPEGYSVSREKKERFSLILESASTNQTSMYLCASSRTGTQDTQYFGPGTRLTVL.

The rearrangement links TRBV29-1 to TRBJ2-3; weak D call: TRBD2 (5 bases). Germline V CDR1 and CDR2: SQVTM, ANQGSEA. V was cut by 1 base and J by 4 bases, with 12 bases left in between. The CDR3 consists of 14 residues. This CDR3 is CSVEGILVPDTQYF. Here the CDR3 DNA reads TGCAGCGTTGAAGGAATACTAGTCCCAGATACGCAGTATTTT.

Here the CDR3 reads CASSKGLAGGIYEQYF. CDR3 DNA: TGTGCCAGCAGCAAGGGACTAGCGGGGGGGATCTACGAGCAGTACTTC. The chain employs TRBV21-1 and TRBJ2-7; TRBD2 is the table's D call, not checked against the DNA. TRBV21-1 is a pseudogene locus. CDR3 length: 16 residues.

This clonotype occurred once. This rearrangement joins TRBV25-1 to TRBJ2-5; D is perhaps TRBD2 (6 bases). The V end was cut by 3 bases, the J end by 4 bases, with 12 bases between. Germline lookup yields CDR1 MGHDK and CDR2 SYGVNS. The CDR3 contains 14 residues. CDR3 in DNA: TGTGCCAGCAGTGACGGACTAACGGGAGAGACCCAGTACTTC. Amino acid sequence: CASSDGLTGETQYF.

The chain links TRBV11-2 to TRBJ2-2; a possible D gene is TRBD1 (6 bases). CDR1 and CDR2 from the germline V gene are SGHAT and FQNNGV. This CDR3 contains 14 residues. The V and J ends lost 5 bases and 7 bases respectively, with 14 bases between them. The CDR3 here is CASSPAQGIGELFF. CDR3 nucleotide sequence: TGTGCCAGCAGCCCGGCGCAGGGGATCGGGGAGCTGTTTTTT. Using reference TRBV11-2 and TRBJ2-2 for the parts outside the CDR3, the full variable domain is EAGVAQSPRYKIIEKRQSVAFWCNPISGHATLYWYQQILGQGPKLLIQFQNNGVVDDSQLPKDRFSAERLKGVDSTLKIQPAKLEDSAVYLCASSPAQGIGELFFGEGSRLTVL.

This chain links TRBV5-6 with TRBJ2-2, with a weak D call TRBD1 (6 bases). Trimming took off 3 bases at V and 7 bases at J, with 19 bases between the two ends. This CDR3 comprises 16 residues. Per germline, CDR1 SGHDT and CDR2 YYEEEE. The CDR3 is CASSWGPSRVYGELFF. The CDR3 region has the DNA TGTGCCAGCAGCTGGGGGCCCTCCAGGGTTTACGGGGAGCTGTTTTTT.